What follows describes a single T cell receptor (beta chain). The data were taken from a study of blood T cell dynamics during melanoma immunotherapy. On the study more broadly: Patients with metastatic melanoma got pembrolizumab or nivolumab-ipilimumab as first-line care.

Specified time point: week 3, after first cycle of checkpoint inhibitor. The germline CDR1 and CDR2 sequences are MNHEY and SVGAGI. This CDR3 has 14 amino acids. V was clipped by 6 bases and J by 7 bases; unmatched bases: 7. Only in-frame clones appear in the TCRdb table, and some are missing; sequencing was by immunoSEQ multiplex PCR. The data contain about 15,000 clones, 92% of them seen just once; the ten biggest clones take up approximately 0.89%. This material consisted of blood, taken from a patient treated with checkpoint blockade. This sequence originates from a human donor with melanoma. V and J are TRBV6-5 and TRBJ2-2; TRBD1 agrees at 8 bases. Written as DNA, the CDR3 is TGTGCCAGCAGGCCACAGGGGGAGATCGGGGAGCTGTTTTTT. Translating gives CASRPQGEIGELFF.